The 2 T cell receptor beta chains reported below all come from one sample, sequenced in a study of T cell responses to AZD1222 COVID-19 vaccine. Generated by immunoSEQ multiplex PCR, the TCRdb table keeps only in-frame clones and is missing some. Of tens of thousands of clones listed, 88% are singletons. Sequences were derived from peripheral blood, sampled 28 days after the second AZD1222 dose. The source is an adult who received the AZD1222 COVID-19 vaccine.

The chain combines TRBV6-5 with TRBJ1-1, with D tentatively TRBD1 (6 bases). The CDR3 spans 14 residues. Germline loops: CDR1 MNHEY, CDR2 SVGAGI. V lost 10 bases to trimming and J lost 1 base, with 16 bases between them. The CDR3 here is CAILLGGANTEAFF. The CDR3 DNA is TGTGCCATCCTCCTGGGGGGCGCGAACACTGAAGCTTTCTTT.

The table lists this clone with a count of one. The rearrangement uses TRBV6-5 and TRBJ2-1; 7 bases are a match to TRBD2. This CDR3 has 16 residues. The V gene end was trimmed by 4 bases and the J gene end by 0 bases; junction bases not matched to a gene: 6. The germline gives CDR1 MNHEY, CDR2 SVGAGI. CDR3 protein: CASSFSGWSSYNEQFF. CDR3 in DNA: TGTGCCAGCAGTTTTAGCGGGTGGAGCTCCTACAATGAGCAGTTCTTC.